Included here is one TCR beta chain sequence, with context. The sample is drawn from a study of T cell changes during pregnancy in multiple sclerosis. Germline CDR1 LNHNV, CDR2 YYDKDF (reference sequence). The CDR3 has 16 residues. The V gene end was trimmed by 0 bases and the J gene end by 2 bases; junction bases not matched to a gene: 3. Profiled with immunoSEQ multiplex PCR; TCRdb holds only in-frame clones, not every one. The sample holds 85,000 to 120,000 clones, less than 95% seen once. V gene TRBV15 combines with J gene TRBJ2-5; 10 bases map to TRBD2. The sequence was collected from a female donor with multiple sclerosis, enrolled in a pregnancy study. Material: peripheral blood, obtained before pregnancy. The CDR3, as DNA: TGTGCCACCAGCAGAGATCTACTAGCGGGGCAAGAGACCCAGTACTTC. Its translation is CATSRDLLAGQETQYF.